This T cell receptor (beta chain) emerged from a study of T cells in placental villitis. About the full investigation: Placental TCR-beta repertoires were compared across villitis of unknown etiology, gestational-age-matched unaffected controls, and infectious villitis in order to test an allograft-versus-infection hypothesis. What the research found in general, with its limitations: Because the paraffin blocks included small amounts of decidua, some of the captured T cells, particularly in controls, may have been decidual rather than villous infiltrates. CMV-specific clone frequencies were lower in villitis of unknown etiology than in infectious CMV cases (around 0.001 vs 0.01), and villitis of unknown etiology did not differ from controls on this measure. Sequencing bulk tissue could not tell helper, regulatory or cytotoxic T cells apart, could not separate maternal from fetal T cells, and left out gamma-delta receptors.

Using the immunoSEQ v4 bias-controlled multiplex PCR assay, run blinded to group allocation, TCR-beta CDR3 regions were amplified from genomic DNA. To estimate the quantities of nucleated cells and T cells in each sample, reference gene primers were included together with the TCR-beta primers. Sequencing of the libraries was performed on an Illumina MiSeq with a 100-cycle paired-end protocol. As for the authors' bioinformatics: Diversity and richness were calculated in immunoSEQ Analyzer software; richness by iChao1, clonality based on Pielou evenness and Shannon diversity (0-1, higher means less diverse). CDR3 amino acid sequences together with V/J genes were queried against VDJdb for CMV, EBV and influenza A specificities, with confidence 3 and substitution 2 applied. The Morisita-Horn index was used to assess TCR-beta amino acid clonotype overlap between villitis of unknown etiology, infectious villitis and control repertoires. TCRdb retrieved this table from immuneACCESS and kept in-frame rearrangements only. Not all clones are present; in checked studies, unresolved V genes account for under half, and no reason is known for the remainder. V, J and clone size reflect that table, while D and trimming were determined from the DNA. The sample records under 4,000 clones, nearly 80% of which are singletons. Approximately 17% of the sample is in the top ten clones.

In the germline V gene, CDR1 corresponds to SGHRS and CDR2 to YFSETQ. The CDR3 contains 12 residues, cysteine and phenylalanine counted. This entry keeps only the CDR3 DNA: 36 bases, framed from base 1. V is pared back by 4 bases and J by 6 bases, with 11 bases lying between the germline termini. This clone was detected only a few times. No antigen is known for it. Per-nucleotide qualities are absent, and no much larger clonotype sits a single base away. Five infectious villitis placentae, four with confirmed cytomegalovirus and one with Toxoplasma gondii, were included and were not matched to other groups. The mothers in the infectious villitis group were younger, carried smaller fetuses, and either delivered preterm or experienced intrauterine demise in a couple of cases. Placentae were collected after delivery and underwent gross and histological evaluation before archival tissue selection. Five 10-micron scrolls were cut from each FFPE block, and DNA was isolated using the AllPrep DNA/RNA FFPE Tissue kit. DNA concentration and purity were evaluated by NanoDrop, whereas RNA quality was assessed on a Bioanalyzer.

Sequencing input: placental tissue containing maternal and fetal cells. This clonotype originated in a human patient with infectious villitis; the placental T cells may come from both mother and fetus. The rearranged chain carries TRBV5-1 and TRBJ2-7; TRBD2 is a weak D gene call, 5 bases matching. The CDR3: CASSPPEGEQYF. The nucleotide sequence is given as TGCGCCAGCAGCCCGCCTGAGGGCGAGCAGTACTTC.